Listed here are 32 T cell receptor beta chains from one sample, sequenced in a study of cytomegalovirus exposure and HLA in healthy donors. Only in-frame clones appear in the TCRdb table, and some are missing; sequencing was by immunoSEQ multiplex PCR. The sample includes over 100,000 clones, roughly 86% of them seen just once. Input material: PBMCs. The source of these receptors is a woman aged 18-35 years in good health and CMV-seronegative.

The chain carries TRBV12-1 and TRBJ2-7; TRBD2, as called in the table, went unchecked against the DNA. TRBV12-1 is a recognized pseudogene. This CDR3 has 16 amino acids. This CDR3 is CASTKPGTSVTYEQYF. CDR3 DNA: TGTGCCAGCACCAAACCTGGGACTAGCGTAACCTACGAGCAGTACTTC.

This clone has just one count. The rearrangement uses TRBV5-3 and TRBJ2-3, with 15 positions matching TRBD2. TRBV5-3 belongs to the ORF category, with a function that is uncertain. The CDR3 has 17 amino acids. The trim removed 4 bases at V and 0 bases at J, leaving 3 bases unmatched. CDR3 amino acids: CARSKGTSGGSTDTQYF. CDR3 coding DNA: TGTGCCAGAAGCAAGGGGACTAGCGGGGGGAGCACAGATACGCAGTATTTT.

A single count supports this clone. The chain couples TRBV30 to TRBJ2-6; 7 positions agree with TRBD1. Losses at the gene ends were 7 bases for V and 1 base for J; bases not matched to a gene: 13. The CDR3 extends over 17 amino acids. Per the germline V gene, CDR1 is GTSNPN and CDR2 is SVGIG (reference sequence). Here the CDR3 DNA reads TGTGCCTACCACTCCGGGACAGCGATTTCTGGGGCCAACGTCCTGACTTTC. Translated: CAYHSGTAISGANVLTF.

The chain uses TRBV19 and TRBJ2-1; 9 bases are shared with TRBD2. CDR1 and CDR2 (germline): LNHDA, SQIVND (reference sequence). V lost 5 bases to trimming and J lost 6 bases; unmatched junction nucleotides: 5. There are 14 residues in the CDR3. The CDR3 loop is CASSSGLASNEQFF. The CDR3, as DNA: TGTGCCAGTAGTTCAGGACTAGCGAGCAATGAGCAGTTCTTC.

The CDR3 nucleotides read TGTGCCAGCAGCTCCCGTCAGGCCTACGAGCAGTACTTC. Its translation: CASSSRQAYEQYF. V is TRBV13 and J is TRBJ2-7, with D unclear. The V end was cut by 4 bases, the J end by 2 bases, with 9 bases between. The germline gives CDR1 PRHDT, CDR2 FYEKMQ (reference sequence). The CDR3 runs 13 residues.

This chain uses TRBV2 with TRBJ2-7; D might be TRBD1 (6 bases). CDR3 length: 14 residues. In germline, CDR1 is SNHLY, CDR2 FYNNEI. Trimming took 6 bases from V and 0 from J, leaving 12 bases between them. The DNA for the CDR3 is TGTGCCAGCAGGCAGGGGCAGAGCTCCTACGAGCAGTACTTC. Translated, it gives CASRQGQSSYEQYF. The full variable domain, its missing parts supplied by reference TRBV2 and TRBJ2-7, is EPEVTQTPSHQVTQMGQEVILRCVPISNHLYFYWYRQILGQKVEFLVSFYNNEISEKSEIFDDQFSVERPDGSNFTLKIRSTKLEDSAMYFCASRQGQSSYEQYFGPGTRLTVT.

This clone appeared a single time. V is TRBV6-5 and J is TRBJ2-1, with D possibly TRBD2 on 5 matching bases. Trimming cost V 2 bases and J 5 bases, with 10 bases left between them. Germline lookup yields CDR1 MNHEY and CDR2 SVGAGI. CDR3 length: 14 amino acids. CDR3 region: CASSYGRRNNEQFF. CDR3 in DNA: TGTGCCAGCAGTTACGGACGGAGGAACAATGAGCAGTTCTTC.

This chain uses TRBV7-2 with TRBJ1-2, with D tentatively TRBD1 (5 bases). Trimming removed 5 bases at V and 7 bases at J, with 14 bases between. The CDR3 consists of 13 residues. Germline loops: CDR1 SGHTA, CDR2 FQGNSA. In nucleotides, the CDR3 is TGTGCCAGCAGCCCCCCAGGGTTTCGTGGCTACACCTTC. This translates into CASSPPGFRGYTF.

The genes are TRBV27 and TRBJ2-1; 11 bases line up with TRBD1. The CDR3 totals 16 residues. Germline CDR1 is MNHEY and CDR2 is SMNVEV (reference sequence). V shed 6 bases, J shed 7 bases, and the junction held 11 bases outside the gene matches. The CDR3 DNA sequence: TGTGCCAGCAGACTAGCTGGGACAGGGGGTTTAAATGAGCAGTTCTTC. Translating it yields CASRLAGTGGLNEQFF.

J is TRBJ2-3 and V is TRBV30; 7 bases are shared with TRBD1. Germline V gene sequence: CDR1 GTSNPN, CDR2 SVGIG (reference sequence). Trimming removed 1 base from V and 4 bases from J; junction bases left unmatched: 2. The CDR3 is made up of 13 amino acids. Here the CDR3 reads CAWSEGQPDTQYF. CDR3 in DNA: TGTGCCTGGAGTGAGGGACAGCCAGATACGCAGTATTTT. The full variable domain, completed using reference TRBV30 and TRBJ2-3, is SQTIHQWPATLVQPVGSPLSLECTVEGTSNPNLYWYRQAAGRGLQLLFYSVGIGQISSEVPQNLSASRPQDRQFILSSKKLLLSDSGFYLCAWSEGQPDTQYFGPGTRLTVL.

The chain links TRBV9 to TRBJ1-2; tentative D call: TRBD1 (5 bases). The germline V gene has CDR1 SGDLS and CDR2 YYNGEE. CDR3 length equals 13 residues. V was trimmed by 4 bases and J by 7 bases, leaving 14 bases between them. The DNA of the CDR3 is TGTGCCAGCAGCACACCCCAGGGAGGTGGCTACACCTTC. This codes for CASSTPQGGGYTF.

This chain uses TRBV6-5 with TRBJ2-1; the D gene is possibly TRBD1 (5 bases). The CDR3 spans 14 residues. CDR1 is MNHEY and CDR2 is SVGAGI in the germline V gene. The V end was cut by 4 bases, the J end by 5 bases, with 12 bases between. CDR3 in amino acids: CASSSGLPHNEQFF. The CDR3 DNA is TGTGCCAGCAGTTCAGGGCTTCCGCACAATGAGCAGTTCTTC.

This rearrangement joins TRBV28 to TRBJ2-1; maybe TRBD1 (6 bases). The CDR3 is 15 residues long. Trimming pared 2 bases from V and 1 base from J, leaving 9 bases between. Germline V gene lookup returns CDR1 MDHEN and CDR2 SYDVKM. CDR3: CASSLIQGSYNEQFF. In nucleotides, the CDR3 is TGTGCCAGCAGTTTAATACAGGGTTCCTACAATGAGCAGTTCTTC.

CDR3 bases: TGTGCCAGTAGCCCCCTTACTAGCGGGAGCCGCAATGAGCAGTTCTTC. Its protein product is CASSPLTSGSRNEQFF. J is TRBJ2-1 and V is TRBV19, with 11 nucleotides matching TRBD2. Germline CDR1 reads LNHDA; CDR2 reads SQIVND (reference sequence). The V segment lost 6 bases and the J segment 6 bases; nucleotides outside the gene matches: 10. The CDR3 sequence is 16 residues long. The full variable domain, rest sourced from reference TRBV19 and TRBJ2-1, is DGGITQSPKYLFRKEGQNVTLSCEQNLNHDAMYWYRQDPGQGLRLIYYSQIVNDFQKGDIAEGYSVSREKKESFPLTVTSAQKNPTAFYLCASSPLTSGSRNEQFFGPGTRLTVL.

V is TRBV5-1 and J is TRBJ2-3, with D maybe TRBD2 (6 bases). The germline V gene has CDR1 SGHRS and CDR2 YFSETQ. Deletions cut 3 bases from V and 13 bases from J, with 27 bases between. This CDR3 spans 16 amino acids. CDR3 protein: CASSWVMGGASRVEYF. CDR3 nucleotides: TGCGCCAGCAGCTGGGTGATGGGGGGAGCCTCCCGGGTAGAGTATTTT.

The chain has TRBV7-9 and TRBJ2-5, with D tentatively TRBD1 (6 bases). This CDR3 is built from 13 residues. The germline V gene encodes CDR1 SEHNR and CDR2 FQNEAQ (reference sequence). Between the trimmed V and J ends, which lost 4 bases and 11 bases, there was a span of 17 bases. The CDR3 reads CASSYLAGDNQYF. CDR3 bases: TGTGCCAGCAGCTATCTTGCCGGGGACAATCAGTACTTC.

The V call is TRBV14, the J call TRBJ2-7; D gene uncertain. The ends were cut back, 5 bases at V and 1 base at J, with 9 bases in the middle. The CDR3 is made up of 13 amino acids. Germline lookup yields CDR1 SGHDN and CDR2 FVKESK. In DNA form, the CDR3 reads TGTGCCAGCAGCAAGCAGAGGTCCTACGAGCAGTACTTC. This gives the protein CASSKQRSYEQYF. The variable domain in full, completed from reference TRBV14 and TRBJ2-7, reads EAGVTQFPSHSVIEKGQTVTLRCDPISGHDNLYWYRRVMGKEIKFLLHFVKESKQDESGMPNNRFLAERTGGTYSTLKVQPAELEDSGVYFCASSKQRSYEQYFGPGTRLTVT.

The genes are TRBV28 and TRBJ1-2; D unclear. V lost 1 base and J lost 0, with 3 bases in between. The CDR3 is 13 amino acids. Germline V gene sequence: CDR1 MDHEN, CDR2 SYDVKM. CDR3 sequence: CASSLYTNYGYTF. The CDR3, as DNA: TGTGCCAGCAGTTTATATACTAACTATGGCTACACCTTC.

This clone was recorded only once. The chain carries TRBV28 and TRBJ2-1; possibly TRBD1 for D (6 bases). The CDR3 runs to 13 residues. CDR1 and CDR2 (germline): MDHEN, SYDVKM. Trimming removed 5 bases at V and 8 bases at J, with 13 bases between. CDR3 in DNA: TGTGCCAGCAGTGCCAGGACAGTCTATGAGCAGTTCTTC. Its protein product is CASSARTVYEQFF.

The V gene is TRBV27, the J gene TRBJ1-1; D is undetermined. V was clipped by 7 bases and J by 3 bases, with 15 bases between them. Germline CDR1 reads MNHEY; CDR2 reads SMNVEV (reference sequence). The CDR3 runs to 14 residues. Here the CDR3 DNA reads TGTGCCAGCACCACGGTCTATACGGACACTGAAGCTTTCTTT. This encodes CASTTVYTDTEAFF.

The chain employs TRBV4-2 and TRBJ2-5, with TRBD2 identical over 7 bases. V shed 4 bases and J 0 bases; nucleotides not matched to a gene: 5. The CDR3 totals 15 residues. In germline, CDR1 is LGHNA, CDR2 YNFKEQ. CDR3 nucleotides: TGTGCCAGCAGCCTAACGCGGGGGAACCAAGAGACCCAGTACTTC. Translated: CASSLTRGNQETQYF.

V is TRBV11-1 and J is TRBJ2-5; D not resolved. V was trimmed by 2 bases and J by 4 bases, leaving 5 bases between them. Germline V CDR1 and CDR2: SGHAT, FQDESV (reference sequence). The CDR3 runs to 12 residues. The CDR3 region is CASSLNRETQYF. In DNA, the CDR3 is TGTGCCAGCAGCTTAAATCGAGAGACCCAGTACTTC.

This chain connects TRBV28 to TRBJ2-5, with D maybe TRBD2 (6 bases). The V end was cut by 5 bases, the J end by 5 bases, with 15 bases between. Germline V gene lookup returns CDR1 MDHEN and CDR2 SYDVKM. CDR3 size: 14 residues. The CDR3 nucleotides read TGTGCCAGCAGTCTCAGACTAGGTATGGAGACCCAGTACTTC. It encodes CASSLRLGMETQYF.

This chain joins TRBV11-2 and TRBJ2-3; D is perhaps TRBD2 (6 bases). Germline V gene sequence: CDR1 SGHAT, CDR2 FQNNGV. The CDR3 spans 12 residues. Trimming pared 5 bases from V and 14 bases from J, leaving 17 bases between. The DNA for the CDR3 is TGTGCCAGCAGCCCGGGACTCACCGGAGGGTATTTT. Translation gives CASSPGLTGGYF.

The chain employs TRBV7-2 and TRBJ2-7; 8 bases are shared with TRBD2. Germline V CDR1 and CDR2: SGHTA, FQGNSA. After removal of 3 bases from V and 11 bases from J, the junction contained 6 bases not matched to a gene. The CDR3 is made up of 12 amino acids. The CDR3 loop is CASSFAGREEYF. CDR3 bases: TGTGCCAGCAGCTTCGCGGGGCGGGAGGAGTACTTC.

The gene calls are TRBV2 and TRBJ1-2, with D possibly TRBD1 on 6 matching bases. The CDR3 covers 15 residues. V was shortened by 6 bases and J by 8 bases, with 22 bases between the two germline ends. Germline V gene data show CDR1 as SNHLY and CDR2 as FYNNEI. The CDR3 loop is CASRDPLQGSGGYTF. DNA of the CDR3: TGTGCCAGCAGGGATCCACTCCAGGGGTCGGGAGGCTACACCTTC.

CDR3 coding DNA: TGTGCCAGCAGCGTAGGGACTAGCGGGGGCACAACAGATACGCAGTATTTT. As protein: CASSVGTSGGTTDTQYF. The V gene is TRBV9, the J gene TRBJ2-3; TRBD2 matches 13 bases. The CDR3 loop spans 17 amino acids. Germline assignment: CDR1 SGDLS and CDR2 YYNGEE. Trimming at V came to 0 bases and at J to 3 bases, leaving 4 bases not matched to a gene.

This clone was seen once. Here the CDR3 DNA reads TGTGCCATCAGTGAGTCGGGGACTCACGGTGAGCAGTTCTTC. It translates to CAISESGTHGEQFF. This chain joins TRBV10-3 and TRBJ2-1, with D possibly TRBD2 on 6 matching bases. The CDR3 runs 14 residues. Germline V gene lookup returns CDR1 ENHRY and CDR2 SYGVKD. V dropped 0 bases and J dropped 9 bases, with 12 bases sitting between them.

The rearrangement joins TRBV20-1 to TRBJ2-7; no clear D. V was cut by 5 bases and J by 3 bases, with 8 bases left in between. The germline CDR1 and CDR2 sequences are DFQATT and SNEGSKA (reference sequence). The CDR3 consists of 11 residues. DNA of the CDR3: TGCAGTGCTTCACAAAACTACGAGCAGTACTTC. It encodes CSASQNYEQYF.

There are a few counts of this clone. This chain connects TRBV27 to TRBJ1-2, with a possible D match to TRBD1 (6 bases). V was pared by 7 bases and J by 6 bases, with 15 bases between. Germline values: CDR1 MNHEY, CDR2 SMNVEV (reference sequence). The length of the CDR3 is 13 residues. In DNA, the CDR3 is TGTGCCAGCAAGCCCGGGACATATCATGGCTACACCTTC. This translates into CASKPGTYHGYTF.

The table lists this clone with a few counts. Different DNA sequences within this sample yield the same CDR3. The chain has TRBV7-9 and TRBJ1-4; maybe TRBD1 (6 bases). The V end was cut by 6 bases, the J end by 4 bases, with 18 bases between. The CDR3 length is 16 residues. Germline CDR1 SEHNR, CDR2 FQNEAQ (reference sequence). The CDR3 reads CASSSFRTALNEKLFF. CDR3 coding DNA: TGTGCCAGCAGTTCTTTCCGGACAGCTCTTAATGAAAAACTGTTTTTT. Full variable domain (rest looked up from reference TRBV7-9 and TRBJ1-4): DTGVSQNPRHKITKRGQNVTFRCDPISEHNRLYWYRQTLGQGPEFLTYFQNEAQLEKSRLLSDRFSAERPKGSFSTLEIQRTEQGDSAMYLCASSSFRTALNEKLFFGSGTQLSVL.

The chain carries TRBV7-3 and TRBJ2-3, with TRBD2 as a possible D gene (5 bases). The CDR3 spans 15 residues. Germline assignment: CDR1 SGHTA and CDR2 FQGTGA. Trimming stripped 3 bases from V and 2 bases from J, with 12 bases between. The CDR3 sequence is CASSFSGINTDTQYF. Written as DNA, the CDR3 is TGTGCCAGCAGCTTTTCCGGGATCAACACAGATACGCAGTATTTT.